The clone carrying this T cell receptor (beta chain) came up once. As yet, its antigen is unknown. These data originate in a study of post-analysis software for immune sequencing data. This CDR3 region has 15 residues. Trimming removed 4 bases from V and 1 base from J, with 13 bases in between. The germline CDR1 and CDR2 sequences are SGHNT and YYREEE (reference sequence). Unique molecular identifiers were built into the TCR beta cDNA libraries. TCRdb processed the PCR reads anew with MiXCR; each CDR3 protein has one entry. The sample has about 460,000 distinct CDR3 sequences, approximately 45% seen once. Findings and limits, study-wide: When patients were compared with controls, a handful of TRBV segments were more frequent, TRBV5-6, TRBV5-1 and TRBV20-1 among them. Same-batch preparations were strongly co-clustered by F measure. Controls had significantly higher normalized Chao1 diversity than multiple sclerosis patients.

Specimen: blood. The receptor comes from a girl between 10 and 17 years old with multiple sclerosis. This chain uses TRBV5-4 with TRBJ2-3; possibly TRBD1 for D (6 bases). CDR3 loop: CASSIGQRGTDTQYF. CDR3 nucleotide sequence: TGTGCCAGCAGCATAGGACAGAGGGGCACAGATACGCAGTATTTT. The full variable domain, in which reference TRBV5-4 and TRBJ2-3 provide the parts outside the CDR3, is ETGVTQSPTHLIKTRGQQVTLRCSSQSGHNTVSWYQQALGQGPQFIFQYYREEENGRGNFPPRFSGLQFPNYSSELNVNALELDDSALYLCASSIGQRGTDTQYFGPGTRLTVL.